The 21 T cell receptor beta chains in this list originate from one sample, sequenced in a study of cytomegalovirus exposure and HLA in healthy donors (dated by TCRdb to about 2017). The library was produced with the immunoSEQ multiplex PCR assay. As stored in TCRdb, this immuneACCESS dataset retains in-frame rearrangements with V and J assigned. A fraction of the clones does not appear; measured against another copy, unresolved V genes explain less than half of the discrepancy, and the remainder lacks a known reason. This sample comprises about 56,000 clones, roughly 92% of them detected only once. The ten largest clonotypes hold 1.1% of the sample. The specimen sequenced was PBMCs. All receptors come from a man aged 18 to 29 in good health and CMV-seronegative.

The rearrangement links TRBV28 to TRBJ2-2; unclear D gene. The CDR3 consists of 14 residues. V was shortened by 6 bases and J by 2 bases, with 10 bases between the two germline ends. CDR1 and CDR2 from the germline V gene are MDHEN and SYDVKM. The CDR3 sequence is CASRAVINTGELFF. In nucleotides, the CDR3 is TGTGCCAGCAGGGCGGTAATTAACACCGGGGAGCTGTTTTTT.

J is TRBJ2-3 and V is TRBV9; 9 nucleotides line up with TRBD1. V dropped 5 bases and J dropped 7; count of bases not matched to a gene: 8. Germline CDR1 reads SGDLS; CDR2 reads YYNGEE. There are 14 residues in the CDR3. The CDR3: CASSARTGEHTQYF. In DNA, the CDR3 is TGTGCCAGCAGTGCCCGGACAGGGGAACATACGCAGTATTTT. The variable domain in full, with the rest retrieved from reference TRBV9 and TRBJ2-3, is DSGVTQTPKHLITATGQRVTLRCSPRSGDLSVYWYQQSLDQGLQFLIQYYNGEERAKGNILERFSAQQFPDLHSELNLSSLELGDSALYFCASSARTGEHTQYFGPGTRLTVL.

CDR3: CASRGSGRRQETQYF. CDR3 bases: TGTGCCAGCAGGGGGAGCGGGAGACGCCAAGAGACCCAGTACTTC. J is TRBJ2-5 and V is TRBV28, with 8 nucleotides matching TRBD2. Germline lookup yields CDR1 MDHEN and CDR2 SYDVKM. V shed 6 bases and J 1 base; nucleotides not matched to a gene: 7. This CDR3 region has 15 residues.

The chain combines TRBV6-6 with TRBJ2-2; no clear D gene. V dropped 5 bases and J dropped 6 bases, with 10 bases sitting between them. The CDR3 loop spans 13 amino acids. The germline V gene encodes CDR1 MNHNY and CDR2 SVGAGI (reference sequence). In nucleotides, the CDR3 is TGTGCCAGCAGTACCCCCACACCCGGGGAGCTGTTTTTT. Translating it yields CASSTPTPGELFF.

The chain uses TRBV5-4 and TRBJ2-5, with D unclear. The CDR3 has 16 amino acids. Looked up from germline, CDR1 is SGHNT and CDR2 is YYREEE (reference sequence). Trimming stripped 0 bases from V and 0 bases from J, with 12 bases between. CDR3 coding DNA: TGTGCCAGCAGCTTGGGGGCTGGCAACTACCAAGAGACCCAGTACTTC. Encoded protein: CASSLGAGNYQETQYF.

The rearrangement joins TRBV27 to TRBJ2-1; maybe TRBD2 (5 bases). There are 15 residues in the CDR3. Per germline, CDR1 MNHEY and CDR2 SMNVEV (reference sequence). Trimming took off 6 bases at V and 2 bases at J, with 14 bases between the two ends. The CDR3 coding sequence is TGTGCCAGCAGCCGTCGAGGGCCTGCCTACAATGAGCAGTTCTTC. It yields the protein CASSRRGPAYNEQFF.

Only one count was recorded for this clone. The chain recombines TRBV11-3 with TRBJ2-2; D gene unclear. CDR3 length: 17 residues. Deletions cut 5 bases from V and 5 bases from J, with 21 bases between. The germline CDR1 and CDR2 sequences are SGHNT and YENEEA. Here the CDR3 reads CASSASPTGARTGELFF. CDR3 DNA sequence: TGTGCCAGCAGCGCGAGCCCGACGGGTGCAAGGACCGGGGAGCTGTTTTTT.

V and J are TRBV10-3 and TRBJ1-1, with D perhaps TRBD1 (5 bases). This CDR3 contains 12 residues. V was cut by 5 bases and J by 7 bases, with 11 bases left in between. Germline CDR1 ENHRY, CDR2 SYGVKD. The chain's CDR3 is CAISQGSYEAFF. CDR3 in DNA: TGTGCCATCAGTCAGGGTTCTTATGAAGCTTTCTTT.

V is TRBV7-2 and J is TRBJ1-3, with no clear D. Germline V lookup: CDR1 SGHTA, CDR2 FQGNSA. V shed 1 base and J shed 4 bases, with 8 bases lying between them. This CDR3 is built from 14 residues. CDR3 in DNA: TGTGCCAGCAGCTTAGACGCGAGCGGAAACACCATATATTTT. Its protein product is CASSLDASGNTIYF.

The V gene is TRBV11-2, the J gene TRBJ1-2; no definite D call. The germline CDR1 and CDR2 sequences are SGHAT and FQNNGV. The CDR3 consists of 13 residues. V was pared by 7 bases and J by 8 bases, with 17 bases between. The CDR3 protein is CASIPRTGGGYTF. In nucleotides, the CDR3 is TGTGCCAGCATCCCCCGGACGGGAGGCGGCTACACCTTC.

The V call is TRBV2, the J call TRBJ1-2; TRBD1 matches at 8 bases. V shed 8 bases and J 3 bases; nucleotides not matched to a gene: 11. There are 15 residues in the CDR3. CDR1 SNHLY and CDR2 FYNNEI come from the germline V gene. DNA of the CDR3: TGTGCCAGCGGGGCCGGACAGGGAATTGACTATGGCTACACCTTC. Translation: CASGAGQGIDYGYTF.

CDR3 loop: CASSLGGRASEQYF. CDR3 in DNA: TGTGCCAGCAGCTTGGGTGGGAGGGCTTCCGAGCAGTACTTC. The chain joins TRBV5-6 to TRBJ2-7; 7 bases align to TRBD2. Germline values: CDR1 SGHDT, CDR2 YYEEEE. Trimming took 0 bases from V and 6 from J; bases not matched to a gene: 6. This CDR3 spans 14 amino acids.

The chain joins TRBV9 to TRBJ2-1, with 9 bases that match TRBD1. The CDR3 extends over 15 amino acids. Germline loops: CDR1 SGDLS, CDR2 YYNGEE. Germline trimming cut 4 bases from V and 12 bases from J; bases unmatched to any gene: 14. The CDR3, as DNA: TGTGCCAGCAGCTCCGGGACAGGGCGAGCGTGGGGGCAGTTCTTC. Its protein is CASSSGTGRAWGQFF.

The chain links TRBV15 to TRBJ1-5, with unresolved D. The V gene lost 0 bases and the J gene lost 3 bases, with 9 bases spanning the gap. This CDR3 has 15 residues. Germline-derived CDR1 and CDR2 are LNHNV and YYDKDF (reference sequence). The CDR3 DNA is TGTGCCACCAGCAGAGATAGCAGACTCAATCAGCCCCAGCATTTT. It codes for CATSRDSRLNQPQHF.

The rearrangement joins TRBV9 to TRBJ2-1; 10 bases align to TRBD2. V shed 4 bases and J 6 bases; nucleotides not matched to a gene: 10. Germline V gene data show CDR1 as SGDLS and CDR2 as YYNGEE. The CDR3 has 16 residues. The CDR3 region is CASSTHLAGGPNEQFF. DNA for the CDR3: TGTGCCAGCAGCACCCACTTAGCGGGAGGCCCCAATGAGCAGTTCTTC. Based on the CDR3 plus reference TRBV9 and TRBJ2-1, the full variable domain is DSGVTQTPKHLITATGQRVTLRCSPRSGDLSVYWYQQSLDQGLQFLIQYYNGEERAKGNILERFSAQQFPDLHSELNLSSLELGDSALYFCASSTHLAGGPNEQFFGPGTRLTVL.

The rearrangement uses TRBV7-8 and TRBJ1-1; D is unclear. From germline, CDR1 is SGHVS and CDR2 FQNEAQ. Trimming took off 6 bases at V and 5 bases at J, with 13 bases between the two ends. CDR3 size: 13 residues. CDR3 residues: CASREIDLTEAFF. In nucleotides, the CDR3 is TGTGCCAGCAGGGAAATTGACTTGACTGAAGCTTTCTTT.

The chain carries TRBV5-6 and TRBJ2-3; D is possibly TRBD2 (6 bases). The CDR3 is made up of 15 amino acids. Between the trimmed V and J ends, which lost 6 bases and 3 bases, there was a span of 17 bases. CDR1 and CDR2 (germline): SGHDT, YYEEEE. The CDR3: CASTSGPGGTDTQYF. Written as DNA, the CDR3 is TGTGCCAGCACTAGTGGCCCCGGGGGAACAGATACGCAGTATTTT.

The rearrangement uses TRBV4-1 and TRBJ2-1, with 15 bases fitting TRBD2. The J segment lost 9 bases and the V segment lost 4 bases, leaving 4 bases of the junction unmatched. Germline CDR1 reads MGHRA; CDR2 reads YSYEKL. CDR3 length: 15 residues. The CDR3 spells CASSLGLAGGVEQFF. CDR3 nucleotides: TGCGCCAGCAGCCTAGGACTAGCGGGAGGGGTTGAGCAGTTCTTC.

The chain carries TRBV5-1 and TRBJ2-3; no firm D call. CDR1 SGHRS and CDR2 YFSETQ come from the germline V gene. This CDR3 spans 14 amino acids. With 0 bases removed from V and 0 bases from J, the gap between germline ends came to 5 bases. In nucleotides, the CDR3 is TGCGCCAGCAGCTTGGGGGCGAGCACAGATACGCAGTATTTT. Its protein product is CASSLGASTDTQYF.

V and J are TRBV11-2 and TRBJ2-7, with D possibly being TRBD2 (6 bases). This CDR3 is 16 amino acids long. Trimming removed 4 bases at V and 3 bases at J, with 19 bases between. Germline CDR1 SGHAT, CDR2 FQNNGV. This CDR3 reads CASSSTIPLAYYEQYF. The CDR3, as DNA: TGTGCCAGCAGCTCCACGATCCCCCTAGCGTACTACGAGCAGTACTTC. The complete variable domain, with remaining parts taken from reference TRBV11-2 and TRBJ2-7, reads EAGVAQSPRYKIIEKRQSVAFWCNPISGHATLYWYQQILGQGPKLLIQFQNNGVVDDSQLPKDRFSAERLKGVDSTLKIQPAKLEDSAVYLCASSSTIPLAYYEQYFGPGTRLTVT.

The chain combines TRBV4-1 with TRBJ2-1; the D gene is possibly TRBD1 (5 bases). The CDR3 consists of 13 residues. The germline gives CDR1 MGHRA, CDR2 YSYEKL. Trimming pared 6 bases from V and 5 bases from J, leaving 11 bases between. The CDR3 bases are TGCGCCAGCAGACTTGTAGGGGACAATGAGCAGTTCTTC. It specifies CASRLVGDNEQFF.